This TCR beta chain is from a study of blood T cells in healthy people across ages. Study-wide background: About one barcoded beta molecule per two T cells came from capture by template switching.

CDR3 length: 14 amino acids. V dropped 6 bases and J dropped 9; count of bases not matched to a gene: 10. The germline V gene encodes CDR1 WNHNN and CDR2 SYGVQD (reference sequence). Next came a second PCR, run for about 7 to 12 cycles, which used a sample-barcoded 5' primer along with a J-beta primer mix. From the 5' RACE reads, TCRdb called clonotypes with MiXCR, one entry per CDR3 protein. The sample carries fewer than 700,000 distinct CDR3 sequences, 35% to 50% recorded once. Sequenced: blood. V usage is TRBV10-1 and J usage is TRBJ2-1; TRBD2 aligns across 8 bases. This TCR was sampled from a man at least 80 years old in good health. The CDR3 DNA is TGCGCCAGCAGCCCCAGCGGGAGTGGGAGTGAGCAGTTCTTC. This translates into CASSPSGSGSEQFF.